The clone carrying this T cell receptor beta chain has a handful of counts. Deletions cut 0 bases from V and 0 bases from J, with 8 bases between. CDR1 and CDR2 (germline): MNHEY, SVGAGI. This CDR3 has 15 amino acids. The sample originates from a study of T-cell reconstitution after alpha-beta-depleted transplantation in children. Unique molecular identifiers tagged the TCRbeta library. TCRdb redid the calling of the PCR reads with MiXCR, one entry per CDR3 protein. The sample consists of about 480,000 distinct CDR3 sequences, around an eighth of them appearing once. The specimen comprised PBMCs from the stem cell graft donor, sampled from the stem cell graft. The sequence came from a human donor who donated a stem cell graft to a child with combined immunodeficiency. The chain joins TRBV6-5 to TRBJ1-1, with D perhaps matching TRBD1 (6 bases). This CDR3 reads CASSYSSGVNTEAFF. In nucleotides, the CDR3 is TGTGCCAGCAGTTACTCTTCAGGGGTGAACACTGAAGCTTTCTTT.